The clone carrying this T cell receptor (beta chain) was counted many times. Antigen unknown. Template material for amplifying TCR beta CDR3 regions consisted of RNA transcripts. TCR CDR3 underwent first-round RT-PCR with the HTBI primer set. In TCRdb, the multiplex PCR reads were re-called with MiXCR into one record per CDR3 protein. This sample has hundreds of thousands of distinct CDR3 sequences, with 14% found just once. These data belong to a study of T cells in Graves' hyperthyroidism and ophthalmopathy. Study-wide background: Peripheral blood was collected at initial diagnosis, before any treatment.

Findings and caveats of the study: In validation, the model predicted ophthalmopathy. These predictions came a median about 6.8 months before onset. Blood shared most expanded thyroid clonotypes above 0.001.

Material for sequencing was blood. This sequence originates from a woman younger than 30 with Graves' hyperthyroidism.

This CDR3 is CASSPQTTGYLIKGNQPQHF. DNA of the CDR3: TGTGCCAGCAGTCCTCAGACGACAGGGTATTTGATTAAGGGCAATCAGCCCCAGCATTTT. The chain carries TRBV6-1 and TRBJ1-5, with 7 nucleotides matching TRBD1. Germline V gives CDR1 MNHNS, CDR2 SASEGT. The CDR3 covers 20 residues. Germline trimming cut 5 bases from V and 2 bases from J; bases unmatched to any gene: 21.